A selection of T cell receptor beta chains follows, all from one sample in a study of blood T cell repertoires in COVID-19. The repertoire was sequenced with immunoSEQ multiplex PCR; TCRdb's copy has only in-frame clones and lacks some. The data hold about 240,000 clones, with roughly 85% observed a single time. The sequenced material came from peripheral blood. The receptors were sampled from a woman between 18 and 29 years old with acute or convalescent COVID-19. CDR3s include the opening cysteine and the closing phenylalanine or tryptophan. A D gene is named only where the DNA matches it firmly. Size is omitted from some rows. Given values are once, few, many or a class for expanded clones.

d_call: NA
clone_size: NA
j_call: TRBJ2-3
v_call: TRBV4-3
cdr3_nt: TGCGCCAGCAGCCAACGAGGCGCCCCAGATACGCAGTATTTT
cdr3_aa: CASSQRGAPDTQYF

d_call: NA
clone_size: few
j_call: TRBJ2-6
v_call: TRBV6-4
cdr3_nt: TGTGCCAGCAGTGGGGGGGCTGGGGCCAACGTCCTGACTTTC
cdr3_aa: CASSGGAGANVLTF

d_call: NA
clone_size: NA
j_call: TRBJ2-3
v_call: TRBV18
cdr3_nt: TGTGCCAGCTCACGTCAAGGTGTTTCTAGCCGAGGGAACACAGATACGCAGTATTTT
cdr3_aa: CASSRQGVSSRGNTDTQYF

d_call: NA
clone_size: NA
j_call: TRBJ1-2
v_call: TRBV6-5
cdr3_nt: TGTGCCACCTGGGGGCGGCCCAACTATGGCTACACCTTC
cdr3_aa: CATWGRPNYGYTF

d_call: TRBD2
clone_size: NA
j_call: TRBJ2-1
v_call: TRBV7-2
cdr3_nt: TGTGCCAGCAGCTTAGGCCAACTAGCGGGAGGGCCTAGCAATGAGCAGTTCTTC
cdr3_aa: CASSLGQLAGGPSNEQFF

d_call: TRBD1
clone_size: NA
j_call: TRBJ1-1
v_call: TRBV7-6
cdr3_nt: TGTGCCAGCAGCCTCTGGACAGGGGACAACACTGAAGCTTTCTTT
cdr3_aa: CASSLWTGDNTEAFF

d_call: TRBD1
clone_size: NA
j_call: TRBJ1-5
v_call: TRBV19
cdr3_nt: TGTGCCAGTAAGGGACAGCCTTATAGCAATCAGCCCCAGCATTTT
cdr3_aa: CASKGQPYSNQPQHF

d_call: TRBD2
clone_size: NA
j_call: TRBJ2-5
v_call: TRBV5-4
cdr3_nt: TGTGCCAGCAGCTTGCGAGCTAGCGGGAGGCAAGAGACCCAGTACTTC
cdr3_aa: CASSLRASGRQETQYF

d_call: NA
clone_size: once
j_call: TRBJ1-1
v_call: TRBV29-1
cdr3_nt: TGCAGCGTTGACCCACAGGAGAACACTGAAGCTTTCTTT
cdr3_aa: CSVDPQENTEAFF

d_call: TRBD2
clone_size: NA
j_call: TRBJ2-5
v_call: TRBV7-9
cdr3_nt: TGTGCCAGCAGTAATAGCGGGGAAGAGACCCAGTACTTC
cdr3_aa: CASSNSGEETQYF

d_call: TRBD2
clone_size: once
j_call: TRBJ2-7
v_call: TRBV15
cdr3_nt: TGTGCCACCAGCAGGCACGGGACTAGCGGGAGTGGGGAGCAGTACTTC
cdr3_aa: CATSRHGTSGSGEQYF

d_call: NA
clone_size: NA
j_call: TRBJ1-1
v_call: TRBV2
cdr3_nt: TGTGCCGGATCCTACAGCACTGAAGCTTTCTTT
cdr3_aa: CAGSYSTEAFF

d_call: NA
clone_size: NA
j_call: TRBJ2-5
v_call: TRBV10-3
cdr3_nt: TGTGCAGTGGGGGGTAGAGAGACCCAGTACTTC
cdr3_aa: CAVGGRETQYF

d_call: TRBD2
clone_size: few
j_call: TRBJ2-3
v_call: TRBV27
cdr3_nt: TGTGCCAGCAGTCCCCCTAGCGGGAGGGCCGCGTGGGATACGCAGTATTTT
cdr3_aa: CASSPPSGRAAWDTQYF

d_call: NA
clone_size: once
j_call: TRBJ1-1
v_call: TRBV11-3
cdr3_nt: TGTGCCAGCAGCTTTTCGGGGGTGAACACTGAAGCTTTCTTT
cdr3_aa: CASSFSGVNTEAFF

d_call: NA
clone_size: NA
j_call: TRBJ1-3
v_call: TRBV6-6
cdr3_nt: TGTGCCAGCGGGGCTAACTCTGGAAACACCATATATTTT
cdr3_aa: CASGANSGNTIYF

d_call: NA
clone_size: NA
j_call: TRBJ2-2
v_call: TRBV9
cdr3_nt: TGTGCCAGCTCTTACACACCGAACACCGGGGAGCTGTTTTTT
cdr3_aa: CASSYTPNTGELFF

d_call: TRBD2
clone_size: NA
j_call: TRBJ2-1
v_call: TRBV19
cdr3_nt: TGTGCCAGTAGTATCGGAAGCGGGAGTCCCTACAATGAGCAGTTCTTC
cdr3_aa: CASSIGSGSPYNEQFF

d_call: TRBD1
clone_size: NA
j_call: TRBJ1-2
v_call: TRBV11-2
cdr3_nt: TGTGCCAGCAGCTTCGCCGGGACAGCCTATGGCTACACCTTC
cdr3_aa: CASSFAGTAYGYTF

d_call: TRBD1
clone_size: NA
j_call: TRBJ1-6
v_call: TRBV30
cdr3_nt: TGTGCCTGCAACCGGGACAGGGGCGCCTCACCCCTCCACTTT
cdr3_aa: CACNRDRGASPLHF

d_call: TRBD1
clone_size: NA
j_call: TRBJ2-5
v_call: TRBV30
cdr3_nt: TGTGCCTGGAGTCGGCGGACAGGGTCGGGTGAAGAGACCCAGTACTTC
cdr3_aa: CAWSRRTGSGEETQYF

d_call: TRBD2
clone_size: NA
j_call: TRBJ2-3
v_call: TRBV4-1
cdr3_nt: TGCGCCAGCAGCCAAGATCAGCGGGACGTGACAGATACGCAGTATTTT
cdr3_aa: CASSQDQRDVTDTQYF

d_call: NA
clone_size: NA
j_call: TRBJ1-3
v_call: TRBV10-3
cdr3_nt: TGTGCCATCAGTGATCAACAAGCTGGAAACACCATATATTTT
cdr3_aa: CAISDQQAGNTIYF

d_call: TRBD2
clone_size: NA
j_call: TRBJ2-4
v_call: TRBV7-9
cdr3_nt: TGTGCCAGCAGCGCCATAAACGGGGGGAGGTCAAGCTTC
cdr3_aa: CASSAINGGRSSF